Listed here are 29 T cell receptor beta chains from one sample, sequenced in a study of identical twins. TCRdb itself ran the 5' RACE reads through MiXCR, one entry per CDR3 protein. The sample holds roughly 570,000 distinct CDR3 sequences, over 8.5% seen once. This sample was also put to use in a study of yellow fever vaccine responses in identical twins.

The material sequenced was PBMCs. These receptors came from a woman aged 18-29 years in good health.

This clonotype was counted only a few times. The rearrangement uses TRBV28 and TRBJ2-5; D is perhaps TRBD2 (7 bases). Trimming stripped 3 bases from V and 3 bases from J, with 17 bases between. Germline values: CDR1 MDHEN, CDR2 SYDVKM. CDR3 length: 16 amino acids. CDR3 nucleotides: TGTGCCAGCAGTTTGGGAGGGGGTTTGGTGGAAGAGACCCAGTACTTC. As protein: CASSLGGGLVEETQYF.

This clonotype occurred many times. The CDR3, as DNA: TGTGCCAGCAGACCATTGGACCGGGGGTCCGGGGAGCTGTTTTTT. It translates to CASRPLDRGSGELFF. The chain links TRBV12-3 or TRBV12-4 to TRBJ2-2; the D gene is possibly TRBD2 (6 bases). This CDR3 spans 15 amino acids. Trimming removed 6 bases at V and 6 bases at J, with 17 bases between.

CDR3 sequence reads: CASSSQASGANVLTF. The CDR3 DNA is TGTGCCAGCAGCTCGCAGGCCTCTGGGGCCAACGTCCTGACTTTC. V and J are TRBV7-2 and TRBJ2-6; D is uncertain. V lost 4 bases and J 0 bases, leaving 7 bases between the germline ends. Germline values: CDR1 SGHTA, CDR2 FQGNSA. The length of the CDR3 is 15 residues. Filled out from reference TRBV7-2 and TRBJ2-6, the complete variable domain reads GAGVSQSPSNKVTEKGKDVELRCDPISGHTALYWYRQSLGQGLEFLIYFQGNSAPDKSGLPSDRFSAERTGGSVSTLTIQRTQQEDSAVYLCASSSQASGANVLTFGAGSRLTVL.

This clonotype was counted only a few times. The chain couples TRBV29-1 to TRBJ2-3; 15 bases line up with TRBD2. The CDR3 loop spans 17 amino acids. Unmatched junction bases numbered 8, after V lost 6 bases and J lost 1 base. Germline V gives CDR1 SQVTM, CDR2 ANQGSEA. The CDR3 DNA reads as TGCAGCGTACCCCGGACTAGCGGGAGGGCAGGCACAGATACGCAGTATTTT. This encodes CSVPRTSGRAGTDTQYF.

J is TRBJ2-4 and V is TRBV3-1; no definite D call. The CDR3 runs 17 residues. V lost 1 base to trimming and J lost 0 bases, with 13 bases between them. Germline loops: CDR1 LGHDT, CDR2 YNNKEL (reference sequence). The CDR3 nucleotides are TGTGCCAGCAGCCAAGTGATGTCCGTCTTAGCCAAAAACATTCAGTACTTC. Its protein product is CASSQVMSVLAKNIQYF.

This clonotype was detected only a few times. The chain employs TRBV4-1 and TRBJ2-7; either TRBD1 or TRBD2 may supply D (5 bases each). From germline, CDR1 is MGHRA and CDR2 YSYEKL. This CDR3 contains 14 residues. V gave up 6 bases and J gave up 0 bases, with 12 bases separating them. CDR3 region: CASRPAGTSYEQYF. The CDR3 DNA follows: TGCGCCAGCAGGCCTGCCGGGACCTCCTACGAGCAGTACTTC.

This clonotype was seen repeatedly, ten times or more. This rearrangement joins TRBV29-1 to TRBJ2-7, with D possibly called TRBD1 or TRBD2 (5 bases each). V gave up 3 bases and J gave up 2 bases, with 11 bases separating them. The CDR3 has 13 residues. Germline assignment: CDR1 SQVTM and CDR2 ANQGSEA. Written as DNA, the CDR3 is TGCAGCGTTGAGGGGGTCGGGGCCTACGAGCAGTACTTC. Amino acid sequence: CSVEGVGAYEQYF.

This chain joins TRBV9 and TRBJ2-7; D remains unclear. Germline CDR1 reads SGDLS; CDR2 reads YYNGEE. CDR3 length equals 13 residues. V was cut by 4 bases and J by 6 bases, with 14 bases left in between. The CDR3 DNA sequence: TGTGCCAGCAGCCCCCTTATAGGTTCCGAGCAGTACTTC. Translation gives CASSPLIGSEQYF. Full variable domain (remainder filled in from reference TRBV9 and TRBJ2-7): DSGVTQTPKHLITATGQRVTLRCSPRSGDLSVYWYQQSLDQGLQFLIQYYNGEERAKGNILERFSAQQFPDLHSELNLSSLELGDSALYFCASSPLIGSEQYFGPGTRLTVT.

This chain connects TRBV6-1 to TRBJ2-7; weak D call: TRBD1 (5 bases). The germline gives CDR1 MNHNS, CDR2 SASEGT. V lost 6 bases and J lost 1, with 19 bases in between. This CDR3 contains 16 residues. CDR3 nucleotide sequence: TGTGCCAGCAGCTCCAGGGCCAATACCCCTTCCTACGAGCAGTACTTC. The encoded protein is CASSSRANTPSYEQYF.

This clonotype was observed a few times. This rearrangement joins TRBV7-8 to TRBJ1-3; tentatively, D is TRBD1 (5 bases). The germline V gene has CDR1 SGHVS and CDR2 FQNEAQ. The length of the CDR3 is 15 residues. Trimming took 4 bases from V and 4 from J, leaving 14 bases between them. For the CDR3, the DNA is TGTGCCAGCAGCTCCCAGGGTTCGACAGGAAACACCATATATTTT. It yields the protein CASSSQGSTGNTIYF.

CDR3 sequence: CSATDAPEAFF. The CDR3 DNA follows: TGCAGTGCTACCGACGCCCCCGAAGCTTTCTTT. This chain connects TRBV20-1 to TRBJ1-1; D call uncertain. The CDR3 totals 11 residues. V was shortened by 4 bases and J by 8 bases, with 11 bases between the two germline ends. The germline gives CDR1 DFQATT, CDR2 SNEGSKA (reference sequence).

This CDR3 reads CASSISSGVTDTQYF. DNA for the CDR3: TGTGCCAGTAGTATTTCTAGCGGGGTCACAGATACGCAGTATTTT. The J gene is TRBJ2-3, the V gene TRBV19, with TRBD2 matching over 9 bases. With V trimmed by 3 bases and J by 2 bases, 3 bases remained unmatched. This CDR3 spans 15 amino acids. Germline assignment: CDR1 LNHDA and CDR2 SQIVND (reference sequence).

As to this clonotype: Germline and junction disagree at one end, which may indicate a read error. The chain carries TRBV4-2 and TRBJ2-5; D gene uncertain. The CDR3 extends over 8 amino acids. The germline V gene encodes CDR1 LGHNA and CDR2 YNFKEQ. The CDR3 DNA follows: TGTGCCAGCAGCCCCATGTTTTTC. Translated, it gives CASSPMFF.

This clonotype was detected ten times or more. J is TRBJ2-1 and V is TRBV6-2 or TRBV6-3, with TRBD2 matching over 8 bases. Germline V gene lookup returns CDR1 MNHEY and CDR2 SVGEGT. The CDR3 is 18 amino acids. V lost 3 bases, J lost 9 bases, and 19 bases stayed unmatched. The DNA for the CDR3 is TGTGCCAGCAGTTATTCAATCCAAGCGGGAGTCGACAACAGTGAGCAGTTCTTC. The encoded protein is CASSYSIQAGVDNSEQFF.

The chain couples TRBV2 to TRBJ1-5, with a weak D call TRBD1 (6 bases). The CDR3 sequence is 13 residues long. Trimming removed 6 bases from V and 7 bases from J, with 13 bases in between. The germline CDR1 and CDR2 sequences are SNHLY and FYNNEI. The CDR3 nucleotides read TGTGCCAGCAGGGATTACAGGGACCAGCCCCAGCATTTT. Residues: CASRDYRDQPQHF.

This clonotype has a count of ten or more. The chain carries TRBV24-1 and TRBJ2-3; D perhaps matches TRBD2 (6 bases). The CDR3 has 16 residues. Between the trimmed V and J ends, which lost 0 bases and 1 base, there was a span of 10 bases. Germline V gives CDR1 KGHDR, CDR2 SFDVKD. The CDR3 DNA reads TGTGCCACCAGTGATTTGGGAGGGCTTGGCACAGATACGCAGTATTTT. It encodes CATSDLGGLGTDTQYF.

As to this clonotype: The junction differs from germline at one of its ends, possibly a read error. The chain carries TRBV4-3 and TRBJ1-4; D is unresolved. Germline V lookup: CDR1 LGHNA, CDR2 YSLEER. The CDR3 runs to 13 residues. CDR3 coding DNA: TGCGGCAGCAGCCAAGCTAGCTATCGTAAGCTGTTTTTT. Translated, it gives CGSSQASYRKLFF.

This clonotype was detected only a few times. This sequence joins TRBV5-6 and TRBJ2-5; the D gene is possibly TRBD2 (5 bases). CDR1 is SGHDT, CDR2 YYEEEE, per germline. CDR3 length: 13 amino acids. Trimming pared 3 bases from V and 5 bases from J, leaving 11 bases between. The DNA for the CDR3 is TGTGCCAGCAGCTGGACGGGGATGGAGACCCAGTACTTC. The encoded protein is CASSWTGMETQYF.

The rearrangement uses TRBV5-1 and TRBJ2-1, with 10 bases that match TRBD2. Germline V gene data show CDR1 as SGHRS and CDR2 as YFSETQ. After removal of 4 bases from V and 6 bases from J, the junction contained 7 bases not matched to a gene. The CDR3 is 15 residues long. For the CDR3, the DNA is TGCGCCAGCAGCCCCCGGAGCGGGGGGGGCAATGAGCAGTTCTTC. Translation: CASSPRSGGGNEQFF.

The V and J genes are TRBV4-3 and TRBJ2-2; D is undetermined. The CDR3 is 14 residues long. Germline V gene sequence: CDR1 LGHNA, CDR2 YSLEER. The V end lost 0 bases, the J end lost 7 bases, and 9 bases lay between the germline ends. CDR3 loop: CASSQEPGIGELFF. CDR3 DNA sequence: TGCGCCAGCAGCCAAGAGCCTGGGATCGGGGAGCTGTTTTTT.

The chain links TRBV20-1 to TRBJ2-2; D is ambiguous. The CDR3 spans 15 residues. The V gene's germline CDR1 is DFQATT and CDR2 SNEGSKA (reference sequence). V gave up 0 bases and J gave up 4 bases, with 12 bases separating them. The CDR3 loop reads CSARDYGVGTGELFF. Here the CDR3 DNA reads TGCAGTGCTAGAGATTATGGGGTGGGCACCGGGGAGCTGTTTTTT.

This chain links TRBV6-8 with TRBJ2-7; D may be TRBD1 or TRBD2 (5 bases each). This CDR3 region has 12 residues. Germline V gives CDR1 MNHGY, CDR2 SAAAGT. V was shortened by 9 bases and J by 5 bases, with 14 bases between the two germline ends. The chain's CDR3 is CARGVNLDEQYF. CDR3 DNA sequence: TGTGCCAGGGGGGTGAATTTGGACGAGCAGTACTTC.

The V gene is TRBV18, the J gene TRBJ2-7; D remains unclear. Trimming took off 3 bases at V and 3 bases at J, with 12 bases between the two ends. The CDR3 sequence is 14 residues long. CDR1 and CDR2 from the germline V gene are KGHSH and LQKENI. CDR3 region: CASSPAGWGYEQYF. DNA of the CDR3: TGTGCCAGCTCACCCGCAGGATGGGGCTACGAGCAGTACTTC.

The chain joins TRBV20-1 to TRBJ2-2; 8 nucleotides match TRBD1. From germline, CDR1 is DFQATT and CDR2 SNEGSKA (reference sequence). The CDR3 has 16 amino acids. Trimming removed 6 bases from V and 0 bases from J; junction bases left unmatched: 9. CDR3 in amino acids: CSAKDRVHSNTGELFF. Written as DNA, the CDR3 is TGCAGTGCCAAGGACAGGGTCCACTCGAACACCGGGGAGCTGTTTTTT.

This clonotype was seen a few times. CDR3 sequence reads: CSVVLGIYNEQFF. For the CDR3, the DNA is TGCAGCGTTGTACTTGGGATCTACAATGAGCAGTTCTTC. J is TRBJ2-1 and V is TRBV29-1; D gene uncertain. CDR1 SQVTM and CDR2 ANQGSEA come from the germline V gene. Trimming pared 4 bases from V and 3 bases from J, leaving 10 bases between. This CDR3 has 13 residues.

This clonotype appeared a few times. The V and J genes are TRBV20-1 and TRBJ2-1, with a tentative D call TRBD2 (6 bases). The CDR3 runs 13 residues. From germline, CDR1 is DFQATT and CDR2 SNEGSKA (reference sequence). Trimming took 5 bases from V and 7 from J, leaving 15 bases between them. CDR3: CSAPPMGGNEQFF. The CDR3 bases are TGCAGTGCTCCTCCGATGGGGGGAAATGAGCAGTTCTTC.

The sample holds many counts of this clonotype. The CDR3 sequence is CSVGRGRSCEQFF. The CDR3 nucleotides are TGCAGCGTTGGCCGGGGGCGAAGTTGTGAGCAGTTCTTC. This chain uses TRBV29-1 with TRBJ2-1, with D perhaps matching TRBD1 or TRBD2 (6 bases each). Trimming removed 4 bases at V and 9 bases at J, with 16 bases between. CDR1 and CDR2 (germline): SQVTM, ANQGSEA. This CDR3 contains 13 residues.

This clonotype appeared a few times. J is TRBJ2-1 and V is TRBV6-5; D is undetermined. The CDR3 runs 11 residues. The germline V and J ends were trimmed by 6 bases and 9 bases, with 9 bases remaining between them. Germline-derived CDR1 and CDR2 are MNHEY and SVGAGI. The CDR3, as DNA: TGTGCCAGCAGATCTAGTTTTGAGCAGTTCTTC. Translated, it gives CASRSSFEQFF.

This clonotype has ten or more counts. The chain uses TRBV5-1 and TRBJ1-4; 7 nucleotides align to TRBD1. J gave up 10 bases and V 1 base, and 7 bases lay outside the gene matches. Germline V lookup: CDR1 SGHRS, CDR2 YFSETQ. This CDR3 comprises 14 residues. The CDR3 sequence: CASSLQGDLGKLFF. The CDR3 DNA follows: TGCGCCAGCAGCTTGCAGGGGGACTTGGGAAAACTGTTTTTT. Full variable domain (rest looked up from reference TRBV5-1 and TRBJ1-4): KAGVTQTPRYLIKTRGQQVTLSCSPISGHRSVSWYQQTPGQGLQFLFEYFSETQRNKGNFPGRFSGRQFSNSRSEMNVSTLELGDSALYLCASSLQGDLGKLFFGSGTQLSVL.